This TCR beta chain was recovered during a study of PD-1 blockade in mismatch repair-deficient tumors. Study at large: Patients had 12 mismatch repair-deficient cancer types and were previously treated and progressing.

V gave up 7 bases and J gave up 6 bases, with 7 bases separating them. CDR3 length: 11 amino acids. Germline V gene data show CDR1 as SGHAT and CDR2 as FQNNGV. The TCR-sequenced patients were a few responders to pembrolizumab. Notes on the study in general: After pembrolizumab, tumor-resident clones rose rapidly, then generally contracted before radiologic responses.

Remarks on this clone: What it binds is not known.

The data were produced by immunoSEQ multiplex PCR, yet TCRdb's version contains in-frame clones alone and is incomplete. The profile shows tens of thousands of clones, approximately 84% of them singletons. This sample comprised PBMCs, obtained before pembrolizumab treatment. This chain connects TRBV11-2 to TRBJ2-1; no definite D call. The clonotype was recovered from an adult with mismatch repair-deficient cancer. CDR3 sequence (DNA): TGTGCCAGCACACGCGGCAATGAGCAGTTCTTC. This codes for CASTRGNEQFF. Full variable domain (rest looked up from reference TRBV11-2 and TRBJ2-1): EAGVAQSPRYKIIEKRQSVAFWCNPISGHATLYWYQQILGQGPKLLIQFQNNGVVDDSQLPKDRFSAERLKGVDSTLKIQPAKLEDSAVYLCASTRGNEQFFGPGTRLTVL.